This T cell receptor (beta chain) appears in the sequencing data of a study of human T cells and chemical hapten exposure. Study at large: TCR yields per sample varied, mainly owing to small pooled library volume differences.

TCRdb ran MiXCR on the RACE reads and lists one entry per CDR3 protein. The sample carries 150,000 to 200,000 distinct CDR3 sequences, approximately 14% recorded once. Time point denoted: patch test 1, 2 weeks after DPC sensitization. The treatment: therapeutic diphenylcyclopropenone sensitization with weekly scalp DPC. The length of the CDR3 is 15 residues. Germline lookup yields CDR1 SQVTM and CDR2 ANQGSEA. The V end was cut by 4 bases, the J end by 4 bases, with 20 bases between. The clonotype was recovered from a woman between 25 and 40 years old with alopecia areata. Some clones in this sample may be carry-over from other donors' samples. The J gene is TRBJ2-7, the V gene TRBV29-1; D may be TRBD2 (5 bases). The material was whole blood, obtained in connection with sensitization to the hapten diphenylcyclopropenone (DPC). The CDR3 spells CSVVANTKTGYEQYF. CDR3 bases: TGCAGCGTTGTTGCAAATACGAAGACGGGGTACGAGCAGTACTTC.